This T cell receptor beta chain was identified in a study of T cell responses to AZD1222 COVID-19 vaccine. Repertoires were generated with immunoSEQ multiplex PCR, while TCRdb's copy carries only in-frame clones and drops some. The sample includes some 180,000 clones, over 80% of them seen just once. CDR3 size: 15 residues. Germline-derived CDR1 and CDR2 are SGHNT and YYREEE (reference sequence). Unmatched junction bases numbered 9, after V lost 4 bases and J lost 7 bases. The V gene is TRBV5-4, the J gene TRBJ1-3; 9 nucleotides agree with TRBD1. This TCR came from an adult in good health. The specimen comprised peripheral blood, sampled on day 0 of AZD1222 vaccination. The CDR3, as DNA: TGTGCCAGCAGCACCGGACAGGGGATTGGCAACACCATATATTTT. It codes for CASSTGQGIGNTIYF.